These T cell receptor beta chains were read from a single sample in a study of blood T cells in healthy people across ages. A single record per CDR3 protein comes from TCRdb applying MiXCR to the 5' RACE reads. The sample lists about 1.4 million distinct CDR3 sequences; roughly 64% were seen once. The sequenced sample consisted of blood. The receptor set was obtained from a man between 18 and 35 years old in good health. Both conserved end residues are part of each CDR3. A D gene is named only where the DNA matches it firmly. Clone size is not always given. Where it is, it says once, few, many or a class for expanded clones.

NA,TRBJ2-7,many,TRBV7-9,CASSSWDGKSEQYF,TGTGCCAGCAGCTCATGGGACGGCAAAAGCGAGCAGTACTTC
NA,TRBJ1-1,NA,TRBV11-2,CASSLDYGRWSDPKAFF,TGTGCCAGCAGCTTAGATTACGGTCGGTGGTCTGACCCAAAAGCTTTCTTT
NA,TRBJ2-3,NA,TRBV24-1,CATSDAPGLGTDTQYF,TGTGCCACCAGTGATGCACCGGGACTCGGCACAGATACGCAGTATTTT
NA,TRBJ1-5,NA,TRBV24-1,CATSARVSNQPQHF,TGTGCCACCAGTGCGAGGGTGAGCAATCAGCCCCAGCATTTT
NA,TRBJ1-1,NA,TRBV5-1,CASSSGTYQEVPEAFF,TGCGCCAGCAGCTCAGGCACATACCAGGAAGTCCCTGAAGCTTTCTTT
TRBD2,TRBJ2-3,NA,TRBV12-3/TRBV12-4,CASSFVFSEGTSGSTDTQYF,TGTGCCAGCAGTTTTGTCTTTTCTGAGGGGACTAGCGGGAGTACAGATACGCAGTATTTT
TRBD1,TRBJ1-1,NA,TRBV10-3,CAISGAGTGVAEAFF,TGTGCCATCAGTGGGGCAGGGACAGGGGTGGCTGAAGCTTTCTTT
NA,TRBJ2-5,NA,TRBV20-1,CSARALHRDFQETQYF,TGCAGTGCTAGAGCACTTCACCGGGACTTCCAAGAGACCCAGTACTTC
NA,TRBJ1-1,few,TRBV5-1,CASSLTDQNTEAFF,TGCGCCAGCAGCTTGACAGATCAGAACACTGAAGCTTTCTTT
TRBD1,TRBJ1-4,NA,TRBV4-1,CASSHRQGGGEKLFF,TGCGCCAGCAGCCACAGACAGGGGGGAGGTGAAAAACTGTTTTTT
NA,TRBJ2-1,NA,TRBV29-1,CSVEGRTSSYNEQFF,TGCAGCGTCGAAGGTCGGACAAGCTCCTACAATGAGCAGTTCTTC
TRBD1,TRBJ2-7,NA,TRBV2,CASIRQGNNEQYF,TGTGCCAGCATCCGACAGGGTAACAATGAGCAGTACTTC
TRBD1,TRBJ2-5,NA,TRBV28,CASSLGQGSEETQYF,TGTGCCAGCAGTCTCGGACAGGGCTCAGAAGAGACCCAGTACTTC
NA,TRBJ2-5,few,TRBV28,CASSFGSFQYF,TGTGCCAGCAGTTTTGGCTCTTTCCAGTACTTC
NA,TRBJ2-2,few,TRBV5-5,CASSLDSPNTGELFF,TGTGCCAGCAGCTTGGACAGCCCTAACACCGGGGAGCTGTTTTTT
NA,TRBJ1-4,NA,TRBV11-1,CASSLGSRRGEKLFF,TGTGCCAGCAGCTTAGGCAGCCGACGCGGTGAAAAACTGTTTTTT
NA,TRBJ2-3,NA,TRBV4-1,CASSQIQLYTDTQYF,TGCGCCAGCAGCCAAATACAGCTCTACACAGATACGCAGTATTTT
NA,TRBJ1-2,once,TRBV5-1,CASSPGQGPRCGYTF,TGCGCCAGCAGTCCGGGACAAGGTCCGAGGTGTGGCTACACCTTC
TRBD1,TRBJ1-5,NA,TRBV6-5,CASRSDRGQPQHF,TGTGCCAGCAGGTCCGACAGGGGCCAGCCCCAGCATTTT